This TCR beta chain was documented in a study of identical twins. Study-wide results and limits: Out-of-frame beta chain sequences displayed weaker excess sharing between twins. Partly confounded zero-insertion analyses could result from invariant MAIT and iNKT cells.

A note on this clonotype: Its antigen is not identified.

The cDNA had a unique molecular identifier and a template-switch universal primer site. TCRdb redid the calling of the 5' RACE reads with MiXCR, one entry per CDR3 protein. The sample yields approximately 220,000 distinct CDR3 sequences, roughly 7.5% seen once. Donors uniformly comprised healthy Caucasians. The J segment lost 6 bases and the V segment lost 3 bases, leaving 3 bases of the junction unmatched. CDR3 length equals 15 residues. Germline CDR1 reads MNHNS; CDR2 reads SASEGT. These same data were also listed under a study on yellow fever vaccine responses in identical twins.

The source of this sequence is a woman aged 18 to 35 in good health. This chain joins TRBV6-1 and TRBJ2-2, with 11 positions matching TRBD2. The specimen was memory (CD45RO+) T cells sorted from blood. In DNA form, the CDR3 reads TGTGCCAGCAGTGATATAGCGGGGGGGCCCGGGGAGCTGTTTTTT. It codes for CASSDIAGGPGELFF.